This TCR beta chain was observed in a study of shared clonotypes between healthy human individuals. Here immunoSEQ multiplex PCR was the method, and the copy in TCRdb shows in-frame clones only, minus some. The sample records about 710,000 clones, about 80% being singletons. This clone was picked up a small number of times. This CDR3 has 13 residues. Trimming removed 4 bases at V and 4 bases at J, with 11 bases between. Germline V gives CDR1 SGHTA, CDR2 FQGTGA. The clonotype originates from a woman in her 30s in good health. The rearrangement joins TRBV7-3 to TRBJ2-7, with D possibly TRBD2 on 6 matching bases. Sequenced sample: memory CD4+ T cells sorted from blood. Noted subset: CD45RA-negative fraction. The CDR3 protein is CASSSSGGYEQYF. Written as DNA, the CDR3 is TGTGCCAGCAGCTCCTCTGGAGGGTACGAGCAGTACTTC.